The 3 T cell receptor beta chains reported below all come from one sample, sequenced in a study of control samples from healthy donors and cancer patients. Some clones are missing from TCRdb's copy, which holds only in-frame ones; the method was immunoSEQ multiplex PCR. Its listing shows about 200,000 clones. Input material: blood. These receptors were obtained from a young woman in good health.

The chain employs TRBV7-9 and TRBJ2-1; D is perhaps TRBD2 (5 bases). Germline V gene lookup returns CDR1 SEHNR and CDR2 FQNEAQ (reference sequence). With 4 bases removed from V and 5 bases from J, the gap between germline ends came to 15 bases. The CDR3 sequence is 15 residues long. As DNA, the CDR3 is TGTGCCAGCAGCTCCCGGGATCGATGGGACAATGAGCAGTTCTTC. Encoded protein: CASSSRDRWDNEQFF.

The gene calls are TRBV5-8 and TRBJ2-1, with D unclear. This CDR3 has 13 amino acids. The germline gives CDR1 SGHTS, CDR2 YDEGEE. Trimming left V 4 bases short and J 6 bases short, with 11 bases between. CDR3 sequence reads: CASSLGVGNEQFF. CDR3 bases: TGTGCCAGCAGCCTGGGTGTAGGCAATGAGCAGTTCTTC.

J is TRBJ1-6 and V is TRBV18, with TRBD1 matching 9 bases. With V trimmed by 4 bases and J by 8 bases, 9 bases remained unmatched. CDR3 length: 16 residues. CDR1 is KGHSH and CDR2 is LQKENI in the germline V gene. This CDR3 reads CASSQTGGRGDSPLHF. The CDR3 DNA reads as TGTGCCAGCTCACAAACAGGGGGCAGGGGAGATTCACCCCTCCACTTT.